The present TCR beta chain was sequenced within a study of blood T cells in healthy people across ages. Study results and limitations: More naive CD4+ cells and higher diversity marked long-lived donors relative to aged donors.

This clonotype was recorded a few times. The antigen remains unidentified. V dropped 5 bases and J dropped 7 bases, with 20 bases sitting between them. The CDR3 covers 15 residues. Germline CDR1 and CDR2: SNHLY and FYNNEI. Using a J-beta primer mix together with a sample-barcoded 5' primer, a second PCR was run for roughly 7 to 12 cycles. Each CDR3 protein gets one entry after TCRdb re-called the 5' RACE reads with MiXCR. The sample carries around 990,000 distinct CDR3 sequences, roughly a quarter recorded once. Another study also made use of these data, one on T cells of mothers and their children. Turning to that study: The TCR beta CDR3 read count exceeded 8.5 million for each mother and was around 3.1 million for each child.

The TCR sequence derives from a girl under 10 years old in good health. The V call is TRBV2, the J call TRBJ1-2; possibly TRBD1 for D (6 bases). Specimen: blood. The CDR3 DNA follows: TGTGCCAGCAGTCCCGTCAGCCGCCAAGGGGGTGGCTACACCTTC. Translated: CASSPVSRQGGGYTF.